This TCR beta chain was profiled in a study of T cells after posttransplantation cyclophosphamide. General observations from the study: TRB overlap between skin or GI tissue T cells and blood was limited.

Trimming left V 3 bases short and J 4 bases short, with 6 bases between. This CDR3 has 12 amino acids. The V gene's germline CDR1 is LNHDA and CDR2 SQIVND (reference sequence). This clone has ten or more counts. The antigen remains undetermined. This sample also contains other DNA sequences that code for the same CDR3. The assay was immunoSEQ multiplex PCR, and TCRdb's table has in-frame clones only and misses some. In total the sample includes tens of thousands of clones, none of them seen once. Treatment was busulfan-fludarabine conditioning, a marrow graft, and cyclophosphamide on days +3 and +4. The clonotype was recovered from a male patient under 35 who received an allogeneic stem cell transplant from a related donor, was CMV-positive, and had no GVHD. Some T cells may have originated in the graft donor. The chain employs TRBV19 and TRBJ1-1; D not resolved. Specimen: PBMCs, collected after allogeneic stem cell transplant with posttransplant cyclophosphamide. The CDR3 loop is CASSIGSTEAFF. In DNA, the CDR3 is TGTGCCAGTAGTATTGGTAGCACTGAAGCTTTCTTT.